Shown below are 27 T cell receptor beta chains from a single sample sequenced in a study of Ad26.COV2.S vaccination and SARS-CoV-2 variants. Sample treatment: around 19 received Ad26.COV2.S at low or high dose, single or two shots; about five received placebo; per-sample allocation not given. At day 63 after the first vaccine or placebo injection, samples were drawn. Here immunoSEQ multiplex PCR was the method, and the copy in TCRdb shows in-frame clones only, minus some. The sample shows a few hundred thousand clones, 70% to 90% of them seen only once. The sample in question was peripheral blood, obtained in a trial of Ad26.COV2.S vaccine versus placebo. The receptors were sampled from a person aged 18 to 59 who received the Ad26.COV2.S COVID-19 vaccine or a placebo.

This sequence joins TRBV7-2 and TRBJ2-3; a possible D gene is TRBD1 (5 bases). This CDR3 is 14 amino acids long. Germline V gene lookup returns CDR1 SGHTA and CDR2 FQGNSA. V was pared by 4 bases and J by 0 bases, with 8 bases between. The CDR3 spells CASSSGHSTDTQYF. In DNA, the CDR3 is TGTGCCAGCAGCTCAGGACATAGCACAGATACGCAGTATTTT. Based on the CDR3 plus reference TRBV7-2 and TRBJ2-3, the full variable domain is GAGVSQSPSNKVTEKGKDVELRCDPISGHTALYWYRQSLGQGLEFLIYFQGNSAPDKSGLPSDRFSAERTGGSVSTLTIQRTQQEDSAVYLCASSSGHSTDTQYFGPGTRLTVL.

This chain uses TRBV7-2 with TRBJ2-5; 14 bases line up with TRBD2. This CDR3 contains 16 residues. V was pared by 5 bases and J by 5 bases, with 7 bases of the junction left unmatched. CDR1 and CDR2 from the germline V gene are SGHTA and FQGNSA. The CDR3 region has the DNA TGTGCCAGCAGCGGGGGACTAGCGGGGGTTTATGAGACCCAGTACTTC. Amino acid sequence: CASSGGLAGVYETQYF.

This chain connects TRBV2 to TRBJ2-7; the match to TRBD1 covers 9 bases. CDR1 and CDR2 from the germline V gene are SNHLY and FYNNEI. The CDR3 loop spans 14 amino acids. V lost 7 bases and J lost 6; bases outside the gene matches: 10. For the CDR3, the DNA is TGTGCCAGCAATCCGGGACAGGGATATGGCGAGCAGTACTTC. Its translation: CASNPGQGYGEQYF. Combining the CDR3 with reference TRBV2 and TRBJ2-7 gives the whole variable domain EPEVTQTPSHQVTQMGQEVILRCVPISNHLYFYWYRQILGQKVEFLVSFYNNEISEKSEIFDDQFSVERPDGSNFTLKIRSTKLEDSAMYFCASNPGQGYGEQYFGPGTRLTVT.

The chain joins TRBV7-2 to TRBJ1-6; D is unresolved. CDR1 and CDR2 (germline): SGHTA, FQGNSA. Trimming stripped 3 bases from V and 9 bases from J, with 18 bases between. CDR3 length: 16 amino acids. This CDR3 is CASSFLQLPQGSPLHF. As DNA, the CDR3 is TGTGCCAGCAGCTTCCTACAGTTGCCCCAAGGTTCACCCCTCCACTTT.

V is TRBV2 and J is TRBJ2-1; TRBD2 is a possible D gene (5 bases). Germline V gene data show CDR1 as SNHLY and CDR2 as FYNNEI. With 6 bases removed from V and 10 bases from J, the gap between germline ends came to 7 bases. CDR3 length equals 10 residues. CDR3 amino acids: CASRGEEQFF. The CDR3 region has the DNA TGTGCCAGCAGGGGAGAGGAGCAGTTCTTC.

The V call is TRBV5-6, the J call TRBJ1-5; a weak D match, TRBD1 (5 bases). The CDR3 contains 14 residues. CDR1 and CDR2 (germline): SGHDT, YYEEEE. Deletions cut 2 bases from V and 1 base from J, with 7 bases between. CDR3 protein: CASSFGGSNQPQHF. Written as DNA, the CDR3 is TGTGCCAGCAGCTTCGGGGGGAGCAATCAGCCCCAGCATTTT. Drawing the rest from reference TRBV5-6 and TRBJ1-5, the complete variable domain is DAGVTQSPTHLIKTRGQQVTLRCSPKSGHDTVSWYQQALGQGPQFIFQYYEEEERQRGNFPDRFSGHQFPNYSSELNVNALLLGDSALYLCASSFGGSNQPQHFGDGTRLSIL.

The chain recombines TRBV4-1 with TRBJ1-1; 11 bases line up with TRBD1. Losses at the gene ends were 1 base for V and 1 base for J; bases not matched to a gene: 5. Germline lookup yields CDR1 MGHRA and CDR2 YSYEKL. The CDR3 is 17 residues long. CDR3 sequence reads: CASSQVGQGAGNTEAFF. The DNA for the CDR3 is TGCGCCAGCAGCCAAGTAGGACAGGGGGCCGGGAACACTGAAGCTTTCTTT.

This clone has just one count. The DNA is omitted, as the CDR3 cannot be located on it reliably, and the CDR3 follows TCRdb's listing. J is TRBJ1-5 and V is TRBV19; the DNA was not used to check the table's D call, TRBD1. The CDR3 length equals 19 residues, ends included. The V gene's germline CDR1 is LNHDA and CDR2 SQIVND (reference sequence). CDR3 amino acids: CASSSSRQGWGQPQHFQHF.

The chain links TRBV24-1 to TRBJ1-5; perhaps TRBD1 as D (5 bases). This CDR3 comprises 14 residues. V lost 4 bases and J 4 bases, leaving 10 bases between the germline ends. Germline lookup yields CDR1 KGHDR and CDR2 SFDVKD. The CDR3 DNA reads as TGTGCCACCAGTGAGGCGAGGGGAAATCAGCCCCAGCATTTT. Translated, it gives CATSEARGNQPQHF.

The chain combines TRBV24-1 with TRBJ2-1; D is possibly TRBD1 or TRBD2 (5 bases each). The CDR3 totals 15 residues. Trimming removed 3 bases at V and 8 bases at J, with 16 bases between. Germline CDR1 KGHDR, CDR2 SFDVKD. The CDR3 here is CATSDPSRVTDEQFF. The CDR3 bases are TGTGCCACCAGTGATCCTAGCAGGGTCACGGATGAGCAGTTCTTC.

This clone has just a few counts. The chain couples TRBV14 to TRBJ1-6; TRBD1 matches 7 bases. Germline trimming cut 6 bases from V and 7 bases from J; bases unmatched to any gene: 3. The CDR3 has 13 residues. Germline values: CDR1 SGHDN, CDR2 FVKESK. The CDR3 here is CASREGANSPLHF. The CDR3 bases are TGTGCCAGCAGAGAGGGGGCGAATTCACCCCTCCACTTT. The complete variable domain, with remaining parts taken from reference TRBV14 and TRBJ1-6, reads EAGVTQFPSHSVIEKGQTVTLRCDPISGHDNLYWYRRVMGKEIKFLLHFVKESKQDESGMPNNRFLAERTGGTYSTLKVQPAELEDSGVYFCASREGANSPLHFGNGTRLTVT.

The J gene is TRBJ1-1, the V gene TRBV24-1; D remains ambiguous. The CDR3 is 13 amino acids. Germline assignment: CDR1 KGHDR and CDR2 SFDVKD. V was shortened by 5 bases and J by 0 bases, with 6 bases between the two germline ends. The CDR3 spells CATSGGLNTEAFF. For the CDR3, the DNA is TGTGCCACCAGTGGAGGGTTGAACACTGAAGCTTTCTTT.

J is TRBJ2-5 and V is TRBV4-1; a possible D gene is TRBD2 (7 bases). The germline gives CDR1 MGHRA, CDR2 YSYEKL. The CDR3 length is 16 residues. The V end was cut by 4 bases, the J end by 0 bases, with 15 bases between. CDR3 region: CASSPGGRRYQETQYF. The CDR3 DNA reads as TGCGCCAGCAGCCCGGGGGGCCGAAGGTACCAAGAGACCCAGTACTTC.

The rearrangement joins TRBV20-1 to TRBJ1-6; no clear D gene. CDR1 and CDR2 (germline): DFQATT, SNEGSKA (reference sequence). The CDR3 loop spans 12 amino acids. The ends were cut back, 3 bases at V and 9 bases at J, with 9 bases in the middle. The CDR3 region is CSASRQFSPLHF. DNA of the CDR3: TGCAGTGCTAGTAGGCAGTTTTCACCCCTCCACTTT.

V is TRBV3-1 (or the pseudogene TRBV3-2) and J is TRBJ2-7; D is possibly TRBD1 (5 bases). Germline V gene data show CDR1 as LGHDT and CDR2 as YNNKEL (reference sequence). This CDR3 region has 13 residues. Trimming cost V 1 base and J 7 bases, with 11 bases left between them. CDR3 coding DNA: TGTGCCAGCAGCCAAGGGGGCCTTCGGGAGCAGTACTTC. Translation: CASSQGGLREQYF.

This clone was counted a single time. V is TRBV7-6 and J is TRBJ1-6; weak D call: TRBD1 (6 bases). The V gene's germline CDR1 is SGHVS and CDR2 FNYEAQ. This CDR3 has 18 amino acids. V shed 7 bases and J shed 0 bases, with 19 bases lying between them. CDR3 sequence reads: CASTRTAVPSSYNSPLHF. For the CDR3, the DNA is TGTGCCAGCACGCGGACAGCAGTACCGAGCTCCTATAATTCACCCCTCCACTTT.

The V call is TRBV27, the J call TRBJ1-4; weak D call: TRBD1 (5 bases). CDR1 and CDR2 (germline): MNHEY, SMNVEV (reference sequence). V dropped 7 bases and J dropped 7 bases, with 16 bases sitting between them. The CDR3 extends over 14 amino acids. The CDR3 loop is CASTSPGEREKLFF. The CDR3 nucleotides are TGTGCCAGCACCAGCCCGGGGGAGCGTGAAAAACTGTTTTTT.

V usage is TRBV19 and J usage is TRBJ1-4, with D unclear. CDR1 is LNHDA and CDR2 is SQIVND in the germline V gene (reference sequence). Trimming cost V 3 bases and J 7 bases, with 9 bases left between them. The CDR3 spans 13 residues. The CDR3 nucleotides read TGTGCCAGTAGTATGGTCACCCTTGAAAAACTGTTTTTT. It translates to CASSMVTLEKLFF. Supplemented by reference TRBV19 and TRBJ1-4, the full variable domain reads DGGITQSPKYLFRKEGQNVTLSCEQNLNHDAMYWYRQDPGQGLRLIYYSQIVNDFQKGDIAEGYSVSREKKESFPLTVTSAQKNPTAFYLCASSMVTLEKLFFGSGTQLSVL.

This clone showed up many times. The chain uses TRBV20-1 and TRBJ1-5; D uncertain. Germline values: CDR1 DFQATT, CDR2 SNEGSKA (reference sequence). V dropped 3 bases and J dropped 0 bases, with 9 bases sitting between them. This CDR3 is built from 14 residues. The DNA for the CDR3 is TGCAGTGCTAGTTTGGGATATAGCAATCAGCCCCAGCATTTT. It translates to CSASLGYSNQPQHF.

This chain connects TRBV3-1 (or the pseudogene TRBV3-2) to TRBJ2-7; D may be TRBD1 (6 bases). The CDR3 is made up of 12 amino acids. Trimming removed 6 bases from V and 6 bases from J, with 12 bases in between. Germline assignment: CDR1 LGHDT and CDR2 YNNKEL (reference sequence). The CDR3 sequence: CASRNRVGEQYF. CDR3 DNA sequence: TGTGCCAGCAGAAACAGGGTGGGCGAGCAGTACTTC.

This clone was detected a few times. The J gene is TRBJ2-7, the V gene TRBV5-1; 10 bases are shared with TRBD1. Germline-derived CDR1 and CDR2 are SGHRS and YFSETQ. The trim removed 0 bases at V and 5 bases at J, leaving 11 bases unmatched. The CDR3 totals 17 residues. The CDR3: CASSLGMTGGARDEQYF. The CDR3 DNA reads as TGCGCCAGCAGCTTGGGGATGACAGGGGGCGCGAGAGACGAGCAGTACTTC.

The J gene is TRBJ1-3, the V gene TRBV11-1, with D uncertain. V dropped 3 bases and J dropped 0 bases, with 9 bases sitting between them. Germline CDR1 reads SGHAT; CDR2 reads FQDESV (reference sequence). The CDR3 runs 15 residues. The CDR3 spells CASSFNSNSGNTIYF. The DNA for the CDR3 is TGTGCCAGCAGCTTCAACAGCAACTCTGGAAACACCATATATTTT. Full variable domain (remainder filled in from reference TRBV11-1 and TRBJ1-3): EAEVAQSPRYKITEKSQAVAFWCDPISGHATLYWYRQILGQGPELLVQFQDESVVDDSQLPKDRFSAERLKGVDSTLKIQPAELGDSAMYLCASSFNSNSGNTIYFGEGSWLTVV.

This clone was seen once. The V and J genes are TRBV29-1 and TRBJ2-5, with D possibly matching TRBD1 (6 bases). This CDR3 is 16 amino acids long. Germline V gene sequence: CDR1 SQVTM, CDR2 ANQGSEA. V lost 1 base, J lost 2 bases, and 17 bases lay in between. The CDR3, as DNA: TGCAGCGTTGAAGGGAGATACCACAGGGATCAAGAGACCCAGTACTTC. The encoded protein is CSVEGRYHRDQETQYF.

This clone was seen a few times. The chain links TRBV3-1 (or the pseudogene TRBV3-2) to TRBJ1-5; 8 bases are shared with TRBD1. CDR1 and CDR2 (germline): LGHDT, YNNKEL (reference sequence). V was clipped by 1 base and J by 7 bases; unmatched bases: 3. The CDR3 runs to 14 residues. The CDR3 sequence: CASSQGQGHQPQHF. In nucleotides, the CDR3 is TGTGCCAGCAGCCAAGGACAGGGGCACCAGCCCCAGCATTTT.

This clone was picked up one time. This rearrangement joins TRBV24-1 to TRBJ2-7; 7 bases agree with TRBD1. The J segment lost 4 bases and the V segment lost 12 bases, leaving 11 bases of the junction unmatched. CDR3 length equals 13 residues. Germline lookup yields CDR1 KGHDR and CDR2 SFDVKD. In nucleotides, the CDR3 is TGTGCCGCAAGACAGGGCCACGAGTACGAGCAGTACTTC. Translation: CAARQGHEYEQYF.

The chain carries TRBV5-1 and TRBJ1-1; D is unresolved. The CDR3 is made up of 14 amino acids. CDR1 is SGHRS, CDR2 YFSETQ, per germline. V lost 4 bases, J lost 1 base, and 11 bases lay in between. The CDR3 region is CASSAQLGNTEAFF. CDR3 bases: TGCGCCAGCAGCGCACAACTGGGGAACACTGAAGCTTTCTTT.

The chain joins TRBV2 to TRBJ2-1, with unresolved D. CDR1 SNHLY and CDR2 FYNNEI come from the germline V gene. Trimming shortened V by 8 bases and J by 0 bases, and 11 bases separated the two germline ends. The CDR3 sequence is 14 residues long. The CDR3 DNA follows: TGTGCCAGCCTCGGCCTTAGCTCCTACAATGAGCAGTTCTTC. Encoded protein: CASLGLSSYNEQFF.